What follows describes a single TCR beta chain. J gave up 7 bases and V 0 bases, and 7 bases lay outside the gene matches. The CDR3 contains 15 residues. Germline V lookup: CDR1 MNHEY, CDR2 SVGAGI. The data were taken from a study of technical replicates of blood from several donors. Method: immunoSEQ multiplex PCR; TCRdb's copy keeps in-frame clones and lacks some. Altogether about 49,000 clones are present, around nine tenths being singletons, with the ten largest covering about 3.8%. The chain links TRBV6-5 to TRBJ2-5, with 8 bases that match TRBD1. Sequences were obtained from PBMCs. This receptor was identified in a human donor in good health. Some clones in this sample may be carry-over from other donors' samples. CDR3 loop: CASSYSYRGVGTQYF. CDR3 nucleotide sequence: TGTGCCAGCAGTTACTCGTACAGGGGGGTAGGGACCCAGTACTTC.